This TCR beta chain came from a study of OX40 agonist ivuxolimab in advanced cancers. With regard to this clone: Its specificity is not known.

The germline V and J ends were trimmed by 2 bases and 12 bases, with 22 bases remaining between them. This CDR3 is built from 15 residues. Per germline, CDR1 SNHLY and CDR2 FYNNEI. TCRdb keeps only in-frame clones here, not all; method: immunoSEQ multiplex PCR. Of tens of thousands of clones in the sample, roughly 84% are singletons; the top ten hold about 1.7%. Broader study findings: At 0.1 to 3.0 mg/kg, CD4+ and CD8+ blood T cells expanded clonally by week 6. Low normalized clonal expansion also occurred in some nonresponding patients.

This specimen consisted of CD4+ or CD8+ T cells sorted from blood, obtained in a trial of the OX40 agonist ivuxolimab. The chain joins TRBV2 to TRBJ1-2, with D perhaps matching TRBD1 (6 bases). This clonotype was sampled from an adult with an advanced solid tumor such as melanoma, head and neck, liver or kidney cancer. The CDR3 DNA reads TGTGCCAGCAGTGAAATCCCGACAGGTCTTGGGGGCCACACCTTC. This encodes CASSEIPTGLGGHTF.